The 25 T cell receptor beta chains below all came from one sample that was sequenced in a study of early T cells in non-severe SARS-CoV-2 infection (dated by TCRdb to the early 2020s). Libraries came from 5' RACE. The instrument was a NextSeq 500. Using fastp trimming at Q25 and MiXCR clonotype assembly, TCRdb reanalyzed the public sequencing data and kept in-frame beta chains. When rows share a CDR3 protein, they turn into one entry using the most common DNA and genes. The sample has tens of thousands of distinct CDR3 sequences on record, around 11% of them singletons. The ten largest clones add up to roughly 1.2% of the sample. The sample was whole blood, taken at baseline. These receptors originate from an adult who was a healthcare worker with PCR-confirmed SARS-CoV-2 infection or an uninfected control (not recorded which). The donor label of this sample is uncertain.

The chain couples TRBV5-1 to TRBJ2-5; no clear D. Germline values: CDR1 SGHRS, CDR2 YFSETQ. This CDR3 contains 12 residues. The V end was cut by 2 bases, the J end by 3 bases, with 5 bases between. The CDR3 loop is CASSFTEETQYF. The DNA of the CDR3 is TGCGCCAGCAGCTTTACAGAAGAGACCCAGTACTTC.

The genes are TRBV6-1 and TRBJ2-7; 11 bases agree with TRBD1. With 6 bases clipped from V and 5 bases from J, the junction kept 9 bases outside the gene matches. Germline V gene data show CDR1 as MNHNS and CDR2 as SASEGT. This CDR3 comprises 15 residues. The CDR3 DNA is TGTGCCAGCAGACGCGATAGGACAGGGGGCGACGAGCAGTACGTC. It specifies CASRRDRTGGDEQYV.

This clonotype was detected many times. The genes are TRBV18 and TRBJ1-1; D may be TRBD1 (5 bases). Germline CDR1 KGHSH, CDR2 LQKENI. The CDR3 extends over 11 amino acids. V was trimmed by 7 bases and J by 7 bases, leaving 10 bases between them. CDR3 DNA sequence: TGTGCCAGCTTAAAGGACATTGAAGCTTTCTTT. Translating it yields CASLKDIEAFF.

The J gene is TRBJ1-5, the V gene TRBV20-1; 7 positions match TRBD1. The germline V gene has CDR1 DFQATT and CDR2 SNEGSKA (reference sequence). V dropped 5 bases and J dropped 4; count of bases not matched to a gene: 5. The CDR3 loop spans 13 amino acids. As DNA, the CDR3 is TGCAGTGCTCAGACAGGGACGAATCAGCCCCAGCATTTT. This sequence encodes CSAQTGTNQPQHF.

This clonotype was detected ten times or more. The chain combines TRBV20-1 with TRBJ1-6; a possible D gene is TRBD1 (6 bases). The CDR3 has 17 amino acids. Germline-derived CDR1 and CDR2 are DFQATT and SNEGSKA (reference sequence). V lost 0 bases and J lost 0, with 12 bases in between. This CDR3 reads CSARDLRGASYNSPLHF. The CDR3 DNA follows: TGCAGTGCTAGAGATCTTAGGGGGGCCTCCTATAATTCACCCCTCCACTTT.

Only a few counts were recorded for this clonotype. This chain joins TRBV6-1 and TRBJ1-6, with D possibly matching TRBD1 (5 bases). V lost 8 bases and J 6 bases, leaving 14 bases between the germline ends. There are 14 residues in the CDR3. In germline, CDR1 is MNHNS, CDR2 SASEGT. The CDR3 DNA reads TGTGCCAGCGGATCCAGGGTCTCTAATTCACCCCTCCACTTT. Translating gives CASGSRVSNSPLHF.

V gene TRBV20-1 combines with J gene TRBJ2-1; 15 bases are a match to TRBD2. Germline V gives CDR1 DFQATT, CDR2 SNEGSKA (reference sequence). J was trimmed by 6 bases and V by 6 bases; bases with no gene match: 9. The CDR3 loop spans 16 amino acids. CDR3 sequence: CSALTPGLAGGNEQFF. The CDR3 DNA reads as TGCAGTGCCCTTACGCCGGGACTAGCGGGGGGCAATGAGCAGTTCTTC.

This clonotype came up a few times. This sequence joins TRBV7-9 and TRBJ1-1, with D unclear. The CDR3 is 14 residues long. Trimming removed 1 base from V and 5 bases from J, with 11 bases in between. The germline V gene encodes CDR1 SEHNR and CDR2 FQNEAQ (reference sequence). CDR3 DNA sequence: TGTGCCAGCAGCTTAGTTCAGGTGAGGACTGAAGCTTTCTTT. Translated, it gives CASSLVQVRTEAFF.

The J gene is TRBJ1-1, the V gene TRBV28; possibly TRBD1 for D (5 bases). Trimming removed 3 bases from V and 3 bases from J, with 14 bases in between. CDR3 length equals 15 residues. Germline values: CDR1 MDHEN, CDR2 SYDVKM. The CDR3 DNA follows: TGTGCCAGCAGTTTGAGGGCAGGGAGGGACACTGAAGCTTTCTTT. As protein: CASSLRAGRDTEAFF.

The V call is TRBV5-1, the J call TRBJ1-2; D possibly corresponds to TRBD1 (5 bases). Looked up from germline, CDR1 is SGHRS and CDR2 is YFSETQ. The length of the CDR3 is 17 residues. Deletions cut 2 bases from V and 3 bases from J, with 20 bases between. The CDR3 spells CASSFDSQGVRDYGYTF. Here the CDR3 DNA reads TGCGCCAGCAGCTTTGACTCCCAGGGAGTTAGGGACTATGGCTACACCTTC.

This clonotype was observed at least ten times. In DNA, the CDR3 is TGTGCCAGCAGGGTCCATAACGCCCCTAACTATGGCTACACCTTC. Its protein is CASRVHNAPNYGYTF. This chain links TRBV2 with TRBJ1-2; D is uncertain. CDR3 length: 15 residues. Germline CDR1 is SNHLY and CDR2 is FYNNEI. Deletions cut 6 bases from V and 0 bases from J, with 14 bases between.

This rearrangement joins TRBV20-1 to TRBJ1-1, with 8 bases lining up with TRBD1. J lost 5 bases, V lost 3 bases, and 11 bases had no gene match. This CDR3 has 15 amino acids. The V gene's germline CDR1 is DFQATT and CDR2 SNEGSKA (reference sequence). The CDR3 DNA sequence: TGCAGTGCTAGGGAGACAGGGGCTGACTTAACTGAAGCTTTCTTT. Its translation: CSARETGADLTEAFF.

This clonotype was seen more than once but under ten times. The gene calls are TRBV20-1 and TRBJ2-3, with a weak D call TRBD2 (5 bases). This CDR3 comprises 11 residues. Between the trimmed V and J ends, which lost 6 bases and 7 bases, there was a span of 11 bases. Germline lookup yields CDR1 DFQATT and CDR2 SNEGSKA (reference sequence). CDR3: CSAPIAYTQYF. CDR3 coding DNA: TGCAGTGCCCCCATAGCGTATACGCAGTATTTT.

The chain has TRBV10-2 and TRBJ2-5; no clear D. Germline loops: CDR1 WSHSY, CDR2 SAAADI. V lost 3 bases, J lost 5 bases, and 10 bases lay in between. The CDR3 is made up of 13 amino acids. The CDR3: CASSDSIWETQYF. DNA for the CDR3: TGCGCCAGCAGTGATTCCATCTGGGAGACCCAGTACTTC.

In this sample, this clonotype turned up a few times. The chain's CDR3 is CASSSGTGGAETQYF. CDR3 sequence (DNA): TGTGCCAGCAGCTCCGGGACAGGGGGCGCGGAGACCCAGTACTTC. The chain employs TRBV7-8 and TRBJ2-5; 12 bases agree with TRBD1. Germline CDR1 and CDR2: SGHVS and FQNEAQ. V gave up 4 bases and J gave up 5 bases; unmatched junction bases: 5. The length of the CDR3 is 15 residues.

This clonotype was found many times. The chain uses TRBV18 and TRBJ2-1; no firm D call. The V end was cut by 1 base, the J end by 8 bases, with 18 bases between. This CDR3 comprises 16 residues. Germline CDR1 reads KGHSH; CDR2 reads LQKENI. CDR3 loop: CASSPRSDPFGHEQFF. The CDR3 DNA follows: TGTGCCAGCTCACCACGCTCTGACCCATTTGGCCATGAGCAGTTCTTC.

This clonotype has a handful of counts. The chain joins TRBV7-8 to TRBJ2-7; D may correspond to TRBD1 or TRBD2 (6 bases each). The germline gives CDR1 SGHVS, CDR2 FQNEAQ. The CDR3 runs 15 residues. V lost 2 bases and J lost 1, with 12 bases in between. CDR3 protein: CASSLFRGDSYEQYV. DNA of the CDR3: TGTGCCAGCAGCTTATTTAGGGGGGATTCCTACGAGCAGTACGTC.

This clonotype was observed a few times. The V gene is TRBV24-1, the J gene TRBJ1-6, with 9 nucleotides matching TRBD1. With 7 bases clipped from V and 10 bases from J, the junction kept 13 bases outside the gene matches. This CDR3 is 16 amino acids long. Germline values: CDR1 KGHDR, CDR2 SFDVKD. The CDR3 here is CATSPYRGPPRSPLHF. In DNA, the CDR3 is TGTGCCACCAGCCCGTACAGGGGGCCTCCCAGGTCACCCCTCCACTTT.

This clonotype has ten or more counts. This chain connects TRBV18 to TRBJ1-2; D is unclear. Germline V CDR1 and CDR2: KGHSH, LQKENI. The V end lost 4 bases, the J end lost 3 bases, and 9 bases lay between the germline ends. There are 13 residues in the CDR3. The CDR3 nucleotides read TGTGCCAGCTCACGTCGAGAGCACTATGGCTACACCTTC. It translates to CASSRREHYGYTF.

This clonotype has a count of ten or more. The chain carries TRBV6-6 and TRBJ2-3, with 11 bases that match TRBD2. The CDR3 covers 15 residues. Trimming cost V 4 bases and J 2 bases; bases outside gene matches: 2. Germline CDR1 MNHNY, CDR2 SVGAGI (reference sequence). In DNA, the CDR3 is TGTGCCAGCAGTTTTAGCGGGGGGGCCACAGATACGCAGTATTTT. Protein: CASSFSGGATDTQYF.

This clonotype was recorded at least ten times. For the CDR3, the DNA is TGCAGTGCTAGAGAGGGACAGTACTCTGGGGCCAACGTCCTGACTTTC. Translating gives CSAREGQYSGANVLTF. The chain employs TRBV20-1 and TRBJ2-6; 7 bases fit TRBD1. The germline V gene has CDR1 DFQATT and CDR2 SNEGSKA (reference sequence). Trimming removed 0 bases from V and 0 bases from J; junction bases left unmatched: 2. The CDR3 spans 16 residues.

The CDR3 is CASSLTAPQRGESTDTQYF. The CDR3, as DNA: TGTGCCAGCAGCTTAACGGCCCCGCAGCGGGGGGAAAGCACAGATACGCAGTATTTT. The chain recombines TRBV7-3 with TRBJ2-3; 9 bases are a match to TRBD2. The CDR3 loop spans 19 amino acids. The V gene's germline CDR1 is SGHTA and CDR2 FQGTGA. Trimming took 0 bases from V and 0 from J; bases not matched to a gene: 10.

This clonotype was detected once. The CDR3 loop reads CASSEIGERTDTQYF. CDR3 in DNA: TGTGCCAGCAGTGAGATCGGGGAGCGCACAGATACGCAGTATTTT. The chain employs TRBV6-1 and TRBJ2-3; weak D call: TRBD2 (5 bases). From germline, CDR1 is MNHNS and CDR2 SASEGT. The CDR3 totals 15 residues. V dropped 3 bases and J dropped 1 base, with 11 bases sitting between them.

This clonotype was seen at least ten times. The chain couples TRBV20-1 to TRBJ2-7; weak D call: TRBD2 (6 bases). Germline assignment: CDR1 DFQATT and CDR2 SNEGSKA (reference sequence). There are 11 residues in the CDR3. Trimming left V 4 bases short and J 5 bases short, with 9 bases between. CDR3: CSATSGHEQYV. The CDR3 nucleotides are TGCAGTGCTACCAGCGGGCACGAGCAGTACGTC.

In its sample, this clonotype was seen a few times. The CDR3 sequence is CASSLGRGGSFNKFF. The CDR3, as DNA: TGCGCCAGCAGCTTGGGTCGGGGAGGGTCCTTCAATAAGTTCTTC. V gene TRBV5-1 combines with J gene TRBJ2-1; 7 bases fit TRBD2. The CDR3 extends over 15 amino acids. Germline loops: CDR1 SGHRS, CDR2 YFSETQ. Trimming at V came to 0 bases and at J to 14 bases, leaving 14 bases not matched to a gene.